Shown below are 21 T cell receptor beta chains from a single sample sequenced in a study of breast tumors, draining lymph nodes, adjacent tissues. One entry per CDR3 protein, called by TCRdb with MiXCR from the multiplex PCR reads. The data hold some 85,000 distinct CDR3 sequences, with more than 25% observed a single time. The lymph nodes were axillary draining lymph nodes from breast cancer patients. Sequenced: axillary lymph node tissue. Receptors were obtained from a female donor with breast cancer. Some clones in this sample may be carry-over from other donors' samples.

A remark on this clonotype: This may be a read error: a much more frequent sequence differs by one nucleotide. The chain uses TRBV6-6 and TRBJ2-1; D not resolved. The V end was cut by 5 bases, the J end by 3 bases, with 11 bases between. The CDR3 spans 14 residues. Germline assignment: CDR1 MNHNY and CDR2 SVGAGI (reference sequence). This CDR3 is CASSRVYGYNEQFF. The DNA for the CDR3 is TGTGCCAGCAGTCGGGTTTATGGCTACAATGAGCAGTTCTTC.

The sample holds many counts of this clonotype. V gene TRBV6-1 combines with J gene TRBJ2-7; TRBD1 is a possible D gene (5 bases). Germline assignment: CDR1 MNHNS and CDR2 SASEGT. Deletions cut 7 bases from V and 3 bases from J, with 19 bases between. The CDR3 is 15 residues long. The CDR3 DNA reads TGTGCCAGCAATACCAGACAGACTCCAAGCTACGAGCAGTACTTC. The encoded protein is CASNTRQTPSYEQYF.

This clonotype was seen many times. The chain joins TRBV19 to TRBJ2-1; D is possibly TRBD2 (6 bases). Trimming shortened V by 1 base and J by 2 bases, and 6 bases separated the two germline ends. This CDR3 is built from 14 residues. Germline CDR1 is LNHDA and CDR2 is SQIVND (reference sequence). The CDR3: CASSIGGTYNEQFF. The CDR3 DNA follows: TGTGCCAGTAGTATAGGCGGGACCTACAATGAGCAGTTCTTC.

This clonotype came up many times. The chain recombines TRBV7-9 with TRBJ2-1, with D tentatively TRBD2 (6 bases). CDR1 SEHNR and CDR2 FQNEAQ come from the germline V gene (reference sequence). The CDR3 length is 12 residues. V lost 5 bases and J 11 bases, leaving 13 bases between the germline ends. The CDR3 nucleotides are TGTGCCAGCAGCCCGGGACTCAGAAAGCAGTTCTTC. This sequence encodes CASSPGLRKQFF.

The sample holds many counts of this clonotype. This rearrangement joins TRBV30 to TRBJ1-3; D unclear. Germline-derived CDR1 and CDR2 are GTSNPN and SVGIG (reference sequence). The V end lost 0 bases, the J end lost 3 bases, and 9 bases lay between the germline ends. The CDR3 is 14 residues long. The CDR3 loop is CAWSVTLDGNTIYF. CDR3 nucleotides: TGTGCCTGGAGTGTAACTCTGGATGGAAACACCATATATTTT.

This clonotype has ten or more counts. J is TRBJ2-3 and V is TRBV11-2, with D unresolved. The CDR3 covers 15 residues. V dropped 10 bases and J dropped 1 base, with 18 bases sitting between them. Germline V CDR1 and CDR2: SGHAT, FQNNGV. In nucleotides, the CDR3 is TGTGCCACCAAAGAATACGGCTCACGCACAGATACGCAGTATTTT. Amino acids: CATKEYGSRTDTQYF.

This clonotype was counted many times. V and J are TRBV2 and TRBJ1-4; TRBD1 is a possible D gene (5 bases). The CDR3 length is 13 residues. The V gene lost 6 bases and the J gene lost 5 bases, with 10 bases spanning the gap. CDR1 and CDR2 (germline): SNHLY, FYNNEI. The CDR3 loop reads CASRTGRNEKLFF. The CDR3 DNA reads TGTGCCAGCAGAACAGGAAGAAATGAAAAACTGTTTTTT.

This clonotype was picked up many times. The gene calls are TRBV19 and TRBJ2-5; perhaps TRBD2 as D (7 bases). The CDR3 covers 14 residues. Germline V CDR1 and CDR2: LNHDA, SQIVND (reference sequence). V lost 6 bases to trimming and J lost 1 base, with 12 bases between them. The CDR3 sequence: CASSPRGAQETQYF. CDR3 sequence (DNA): TGTGCCAGTAGCCCTCGGGGGGCCCAAGAGACCCAGTACTTC. The full variable domain, rest sourced from reference TRBV19 and TRBJ2-5, is DGGITQSPKYLFRKEGQNVTLSCEQNLNHDAMYWYRQDPGQGLRLIYYSQIVNDFQKGDIAEGYSVSREKKESFPLTVTSAQKNPTAFYLCASSPRGAQETQYFGPGTRLLVL.

This clonotype showed up many times. The chain links TRBV20-1 to TRBJ1-4; 8 bases are shared with TRBD1. This CDR3 is 13 amino acids long. CDR1 and CDR2 (germline): DFQATT, SNEGSKA (reference sequence). The J segment lost 12 bases and the V segment lost 3 bases, leaving 9 bases of the junction unmatched. The CDR3 sequence is CSASEGQDRQLFF. DNA of the CDR3: TGCAGTGCTAGTGAGGGACAGGACCGCCAACTGTTTTTT.

This clonotype was detected only a few times. Given a much more abundant clone one base away, this may be a read error. The CDR3 reads CASSHGANTGELFF. CDR3 in DNA: TGTGCCAGCAGTCACGGCGCGAACACCGGGGAGCTGTTTTTT. The chain is built from TRBV6-2 or TRBV6-3 and TRBJ2-2; D is ambiguous. V was trimmed by 5 bases and J by 0 bases, leaving 7 bases between them. Germline V gives CDR1 MNHEY, CDR2 SVGEGT. CDR3 length equals 14 residues.

The V call is TRBV6-6, the J call TRBJ1-3; no reliable D call. Trimming shortened V by 5 bases and J by 8 bases, and 22 bases separated the two germline ends. The germline gives CDR1 MNHNY, CDR2 SVGAGI (reference sequence). The CDR3 spans 16 residues. The DNA for the CDR3 is TGTGCCAGCAGTCTAGGCTCGGGAGGTGGGCGGGACACCATATATTTT. This gives the protein CASSLGSGGGRDTIYF.

This clonotype was seen ten or more times. The chain carries TRBV5-8 and TRBJ2-2; TRBD2 matches 9 bases. Unmatched junction bases numbered 4, after V lost 4 bases and J lost 9 bases. This CDR3 spans 13 amino acids. CDR1 is SGHTS and CDR2 is YDEGEE in the germline V gene. The CDR3 loop is CASSRGGARELFF. The DNA of the CDR3 is TGTGCCAGCAGCCGCGGGGGGGCCCGGGAGCTGTTTTTT.

This clonotype was detected ten times or more. The chain uses TRBV30 and TRBJ2-7; the D gene is possibly TRBD2 (6 bases). Trimming shortened V by 3 bases and J by 7 bases, and 10 bases separated the two germline ends. Germline CDR1 reads GTSNPN; CDR2 reads SVGIG (reference sequence). The CDR3 contains 11 residues. The CDR3 sequence: CAWSPAGEQYF. The DNA for the CDR3 is TGTGCCTGGAGCCCCGCGGGAGAGCAGTACTTC. Based on the CDR3 plus reference TRBV30 and TRBJ2-7, the full variable domain is SQTIHQWPATLVQPVGSPLSLECTVEGTSNPNLYWYRQAAGRGLQLLFYSVGIGQISSEVPQNLSASRPQDRQFILSSKKLLLSDSGFYLCAWSPAGEQYFGPGTRLTVT.

This clonotype was found many times. This rearrangement joins TRBV20-1 to TRBJ1-5; a weak D match, TRBD1 (5 bases). Germline CDR1 is DFQATT and CDR2 is SNEGSKA (reference sequence). V lost 3 bases, J lost 1 base, and 10 bases lay in between. The CDR3 contains 14 residues. CDR3 DNA sequence: TGCAGTGCTAGTGGGGCCAAGAGCAATCAGCCCCAGCATTTT. Protein product: CSASGAKSNQPQHF.

As to this clonotype: The CDR3 ends on some other residue instead of the conserved phenylalanine or tryptophan, so this is likely a read error. V gene TRBV28 combines with J gene TRBJ2-7, with a tentative D call TRBD1 (6 bases). The V gene lost 5 bases and the J gene lost 3 bases, with 14 bases spanning the gap. Germline CDR1 MDHEN, CDR2 SYDVKM. The CDR3 has 14 residues. CDR3 protein: CASSLLGASYEQYL. In DNA, the CDR3 is TGTGCCAGCAGTCTCTTGGGGGCTAGCTACGAGCAGTACCTC.

DNA for the CDR3: TGTGCCAGCAGCTTATTCAGCAGGTCCTACAATGAGCAGTTCTTC. Amino acid sequence: CASSLFSRSYNEQFF. J is TRBJ2-1 and V is TRBV7-2; D uncertain. V was shortened by 2 bases and J by 1 base, with 9 bases between the two germline ends. This CDR3 contains 15 residues. Germline V gene sequence: CDR1 SGHTA, CDR2 FQGNSA.

This clonotype was seen repeatedly, ten times or more. The V and J genes are TRBV7-3 and TRBJ2-1; possible D gene TRBD1, 6 bases. Trimming cost V 5 bases and J 5 bases, with 19 bases left between them. Germline CDR1 reads SGHTA; CDR2 reads FQGTGA. This CDR3 has 16 residues. The CDR3 DNA reads TGTGCCAGCAGCGCCAGAATGGGGGCTGGGAACAATGAGCAGTTCTTC. Translation: CASSARMGAGNNEQFF.

This clonotype was seen ten or more times. In DNA form, the CDR3 reads TGCAGTGTCCCTTACCAGATGGGAAACGAGCAGTACTTC. It encodes CSVPYQMGNEQYF. The chain combines TRBV20-1 with TRBJ2-7; no reliable D call. V gave up 7 bases and J gave up 5 bases, with 18 bases separating them. The length of the CDR3 is 13 residues. The V gene's germline CDR1 is DFQATT and CDR2 SNEGSKA (reference sequence).

Comments on this clonotype: A read error is likely, as this CDR3 ends without the conserved phenylalanine or tryptophan. The chain couples TRBV5-1 to TRBJ1-1, with a possible D match to TRBD1 (6 bases). V gave up 4 bases and J gave up 3 bases, with 16 bases separating them. Per the germline V gene, CDR1 is SGHRS and CDR2 is YFSETQ. The CDR3 loop spans 15 amino acids. CDR3 nucleotides: TGCGCCAGCAGCGTGGATGGCAGGGGTGACACTGAAGCTTTCTCT. It encodes CASSVDGRGDTEAFS.

This clonotype has at least ten counts. This chain connects TRBV20-1 to TRBJ2-3; D possibly matches TRBD1 or TRBD2 (5 bases each). Germline values: CDR1 DFQATT, CDR2 SNEGSKA (reference sequence). The length of the CDR3 is 16 residues. With 0 bases removed from V and 4 bases from J, the gap between germline ends came to 17 bases. The CDR3: CSARDYRGPRSDTQYF. CDR3 bases: TGCAGTGCTAGAGATTATCGGGGCCCGAGGTCAGATACGCAGTATTTT.

The chain combines TRBV9 with TRBJ2-1; unclear D gene. The V gene lost 2 bases and the J gene lost 5 bases, with 8 bases spanning the gap. Germline CDR1 and CDR2: SGDLS and YYNGEE. The CDR3 totals 13 residues. CDR3 nucleotides: TGTGCCAGCAGCGTTGGCCAAGACAATGAGCAGTTCTTC. Protein sequence: CASSVGQDNEQFF.